What follows describes a single TCR beta chain. Its antigen remains unidentified. Some clones are missing from TCRdb's copy, which holds only in-frame ones; the method was immunoSEQ multiplex PCR. The sample records 50,000 to 65,000 clones, about nine tenths being singletons. The sample's time point: week 23, last vaccination. Doses comprised 300 ug of mutant IDH1 20-mer peptide each, plus topical imiquimod. The data derive from a study of a mutant IDH1 vaccine in newly diagnosed glioma. Whole-study context: Patients had eight vaccinations, in weeks 1, 3, 5, 7, 11, 15, 19 and 23. Standard pretreatment was either radiotherapy, temozolomide, or, for most, radiochemotherapy with temozolomide.

The CDR3 loop spans 15 amino acids. The V end was cut by 8 bases, the J end by 2 bases, with 15 bases between. The chain uses TRBV23-1 and TRBJ2-2; D might be TRBD1 (6 bases). TRBV23-1 is given ORF status, its function remaining uncertain. The TCR was taken from a man aged 40-49 years with glioma. This specimen consisted of PBMCs, obtained from a glioma patient whose treatment included an IDH1 peptide vaccine. The CDR3 DNA reads TGCGCCAGCCCACCCAGGGGTCCTAACACCGGGGAGCTGTTTTTT. Encoded protein: CASPPRGPNTGELFF.